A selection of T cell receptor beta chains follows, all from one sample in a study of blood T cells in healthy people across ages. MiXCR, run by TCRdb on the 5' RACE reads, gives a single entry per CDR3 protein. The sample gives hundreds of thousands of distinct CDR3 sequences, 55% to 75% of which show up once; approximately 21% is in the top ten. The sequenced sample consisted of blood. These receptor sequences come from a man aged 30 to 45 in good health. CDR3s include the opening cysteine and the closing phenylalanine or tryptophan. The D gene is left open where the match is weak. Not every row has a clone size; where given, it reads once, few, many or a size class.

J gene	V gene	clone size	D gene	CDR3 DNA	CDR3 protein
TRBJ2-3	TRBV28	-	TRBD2	TGTGCCAGCACTGGCCTAGCGGGAGGGGATACGCAGTATTTT	CASTGLAGGDTQYF
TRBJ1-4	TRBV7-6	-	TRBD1	TGTGCCAGCAGCCCAACCCGGGACAGGGATGAAAAACTGTTTTTT	CASSPTRDRDEKLFF
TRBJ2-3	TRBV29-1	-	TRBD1	TGCAGCTCGAGGACAGGGGAGGGCACAGATACGCAGTATTTT	CSSRTGEGTDTQYF
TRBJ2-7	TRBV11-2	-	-	TGTGCCAGCAGTCCAACAGGGACTCTCTACGAGCAGTACTTC	CASSPTGTLYEQYF
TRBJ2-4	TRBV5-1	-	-	TGCGCCAGCAGCTTGGAGCAACCGGGCATTCAGTACTTC	CASSLEQPGIQYF
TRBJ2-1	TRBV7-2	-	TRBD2	TGTGCCAGCAGCCCGGAACGGGGGGAATACAATGAGCAGTTCTTC	CASSPERGEYNEQFF
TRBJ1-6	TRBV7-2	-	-	TGTGCCAGCAGCCCCTCTGGGAGGGTGGCTTCACCCCTCCACTTT	CASSPSGRVASPLHF
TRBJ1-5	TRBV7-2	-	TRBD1	TGTGCCAGCAGCTTAGGGGGACAGAAGGGTCAGCCCCAGCATTTT	CASSLGGQKGQPQHF
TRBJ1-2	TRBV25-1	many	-	TGTGCCAGCAGTGTGAATGGCGGCTACACCTTC	CASSVNGGYTF
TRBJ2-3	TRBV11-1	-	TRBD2	TGTGCCAGCACCAATAGCGGGGACAACACAGATACGCAGTATTTT	CASTNSGDNTDTQYF